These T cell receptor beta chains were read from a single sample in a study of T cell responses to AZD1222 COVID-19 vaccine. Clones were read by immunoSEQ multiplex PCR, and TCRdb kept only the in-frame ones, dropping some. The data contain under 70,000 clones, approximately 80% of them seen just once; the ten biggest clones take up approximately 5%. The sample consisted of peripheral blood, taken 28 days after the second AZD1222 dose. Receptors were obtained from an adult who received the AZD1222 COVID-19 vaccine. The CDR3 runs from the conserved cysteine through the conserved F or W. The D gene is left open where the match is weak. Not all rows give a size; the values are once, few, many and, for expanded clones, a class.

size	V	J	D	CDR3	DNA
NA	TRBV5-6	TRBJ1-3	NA	CASSSRAAGNTIYF	TGTGCCAGCAGCTCTAGGGCTGCTGGAAACACCATATATTTT
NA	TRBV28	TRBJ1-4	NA	CASSSLHEKLFF	TGTGCCAGCAGCTCCCTCCACGAAAAACTGTTTTTT
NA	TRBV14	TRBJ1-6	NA	CASAKNANSPLHF	TGTGCCAGCGCGAAGAACGCTAATTCACCCCTCCACTTT
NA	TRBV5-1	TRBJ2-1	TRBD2	CASSRGLAGAPRNEQFF	TGCGCCAGCAGCCGGGGACTAGCGGGAGCTCCAAGGAATGAGCAGTTCTTC
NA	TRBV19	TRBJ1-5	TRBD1	CASRRQGTYSNQPQHF	TGTGCCAGTAGAAGACAGGGAACTTATAGCAATCAGCCCCAGCATTTT
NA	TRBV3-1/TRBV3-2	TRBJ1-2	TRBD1	CASSRGQGTGYTF	TGTGCCAGCAGCCGGGGACAGGGGACGGGCTACACCTTC
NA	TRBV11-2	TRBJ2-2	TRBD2	CASSLVGGGAAGELFF	TGTGCCAGCAGCTTAGTCGGCGGGGGGGCCGCCGGGGAGCTGTTTTTT
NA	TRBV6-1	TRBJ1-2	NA	CASSEALAHYGYTF	TGTGCCAGCAGTGAAGCGCTCGCTCACTATGGCTACACCTTC
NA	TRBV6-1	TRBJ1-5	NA	CASSESGMQPQHF	TGTGCCAGCAGTGAGAGTGGCATGCAGCCCCAGCATTTT
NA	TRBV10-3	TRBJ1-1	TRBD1	CAISERQGAGTEAFF	TGTGCCATCAGTGAGCGACAGGGGGCCGGCACTGAAGCTTTCTTT
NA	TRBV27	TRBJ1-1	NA	CASSLQGGTEAFF	TGTGCCAGCAGTTTACAGGGTGGCACTGAAGCTTTCTTT
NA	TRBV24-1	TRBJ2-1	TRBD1	CATSDRTGAGDEQFF	TGTGCCACCAGTGACCGGACAGGGGCCGGGGATGAGCAGTTCTTC
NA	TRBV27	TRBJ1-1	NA	CASSLLGGQNTEAFF	TGTGCCAGCAGTTTATTGGGGGGGCAAAACACTGAAGCTTTCTTT
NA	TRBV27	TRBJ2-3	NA	CASSTASTDTQYF	TGTGCCAGCTCGACTGCGAGCACAGATACGCAGTATTTT
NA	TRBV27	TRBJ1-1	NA	CASSLNEYTEAFF	TGTGCCAGCAGTTTGAACGAATACACTGAAGCTTTCTTT
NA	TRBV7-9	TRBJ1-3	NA	CTSSPGRDSGNTIYF	TGTACCAGCAGTCCCGGAAGGGACTCTGGAAACACCATATATTTT
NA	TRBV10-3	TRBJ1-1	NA	CAIREPSTEAFF	TGTGCCATCAGAGAGCCCTCCACTGAAGCTTTCTTT
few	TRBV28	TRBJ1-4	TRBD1	CASSSRDRKNEKLFF	TGTGCCAGCAGTTCTCGGGACAGGAAAAATGAAAAACTGTTTTTT
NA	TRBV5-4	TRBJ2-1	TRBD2	CASSSGLAGVHEQFF	TGTGCCAGCAGCTCGGGACTAGCGGGAGTCCATGAGCAGTTCTTC
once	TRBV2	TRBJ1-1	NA	CASSVGRGNTEAFF	TGTGCCAGCAGTGTGGGACGGGGGAACACTGAAGCTTTCTTT
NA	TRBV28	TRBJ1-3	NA	CASSRPRNTIYF	TGTGCCAGCAGCCGTCCCCGTAACACCATATATTTT
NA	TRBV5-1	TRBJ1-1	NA	CASSFNENTEAFF	TGCGCCAGCAGCTTTAATGAGAACACTGAAGCTTTCTTT
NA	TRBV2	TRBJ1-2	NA	CASSPTGTANYGYTF	TGTGCCAGCAGCCCAACCGGGACTGCCAACTATGGCTACACCTTC
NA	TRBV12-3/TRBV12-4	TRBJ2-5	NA	CASSPGRVETQYF	TGTGCCAGCAGTCCCGGAAGGGTAGAGACCCAGTACTTC
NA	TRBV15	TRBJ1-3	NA	CATSRDYPITDPRNTIYF	TGTGCCACCAGCAGAGATTATCCCATCACGGATCCTAGAAACACCATATATTTT
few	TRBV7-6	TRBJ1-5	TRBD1	CASSPDRGGEQPQHF	TGTGCCAGCAGCCCGGACAGGGGCGGCGAGCAGCCCCAGCATTTT
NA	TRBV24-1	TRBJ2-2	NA	CATSDWGQGYTGELFF	TGTGCCACCAGTGACTGGGGACAAGGGTACACCGGGGAGCTGTTTTTT
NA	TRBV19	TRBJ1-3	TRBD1	CASSPRGAGNTIYF	TGTGCCAGTAGCCCCAGGGGGGCTGGAAACACCATATATTTT
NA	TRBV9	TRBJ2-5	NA	CASSVGQQYQETQYF	TGTGCCAGCAGCGTAGGACAGCAGTACCAAGAGACCCAGTACTTC
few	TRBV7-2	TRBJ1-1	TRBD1	CASRHRDSTEAFF	TGTGCCAGCAGACACCGGGACAGCACTGAAGCTTTCTTT
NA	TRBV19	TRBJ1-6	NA	CASSNRENSPLHF	TGTGCCAGTAGTAACAGGGAAAATTCACCCCTCCACTTT